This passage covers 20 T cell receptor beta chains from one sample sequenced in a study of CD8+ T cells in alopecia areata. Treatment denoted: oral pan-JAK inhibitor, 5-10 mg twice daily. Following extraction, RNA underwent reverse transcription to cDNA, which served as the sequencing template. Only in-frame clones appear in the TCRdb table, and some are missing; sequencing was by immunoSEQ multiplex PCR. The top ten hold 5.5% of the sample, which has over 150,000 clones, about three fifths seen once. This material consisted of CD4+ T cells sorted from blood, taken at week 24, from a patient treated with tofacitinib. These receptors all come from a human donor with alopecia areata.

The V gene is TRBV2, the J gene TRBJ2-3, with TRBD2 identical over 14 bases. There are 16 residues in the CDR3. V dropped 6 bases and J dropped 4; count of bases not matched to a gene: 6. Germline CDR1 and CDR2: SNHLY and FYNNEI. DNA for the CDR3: TGTGCCAGCAGGAGACTAGCGGGGGGGCTGGCAGATACGCAGTATTTT. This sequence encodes CASRRLAGGLADTQYF.

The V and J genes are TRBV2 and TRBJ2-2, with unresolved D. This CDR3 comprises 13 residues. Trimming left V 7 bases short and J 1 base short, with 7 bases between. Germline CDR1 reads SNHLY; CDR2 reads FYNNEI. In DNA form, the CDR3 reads TGTGCCAGCAACCAGGAGAACACCGGGGAGCTGTTTTTT. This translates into CASNQENTGELFF.

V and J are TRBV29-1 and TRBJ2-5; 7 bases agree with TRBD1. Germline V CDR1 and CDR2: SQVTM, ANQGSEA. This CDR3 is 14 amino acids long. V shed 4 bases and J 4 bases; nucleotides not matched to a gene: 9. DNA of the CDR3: TGCAGCGTTGTTAAGGGGACAGTCCGAGAGACCCAGTACTTC. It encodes CSVVKGTVRETQYF.

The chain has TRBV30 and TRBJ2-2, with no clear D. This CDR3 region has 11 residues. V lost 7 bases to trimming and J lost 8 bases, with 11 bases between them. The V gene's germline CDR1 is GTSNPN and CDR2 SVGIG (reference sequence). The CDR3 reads CASGPRGELFF. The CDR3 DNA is TGTGCCTCCGGGCCTAGGGGGGAGCTGTTTTTT.

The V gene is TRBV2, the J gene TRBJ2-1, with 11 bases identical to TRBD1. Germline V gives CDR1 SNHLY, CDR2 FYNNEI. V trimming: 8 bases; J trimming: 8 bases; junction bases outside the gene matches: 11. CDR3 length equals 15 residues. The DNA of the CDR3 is TGTGCCAGCGAGCGGGACAGGGGGGGAGTGGATGAGCAGTTCTTC. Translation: CASERDRGGVDEQFF.

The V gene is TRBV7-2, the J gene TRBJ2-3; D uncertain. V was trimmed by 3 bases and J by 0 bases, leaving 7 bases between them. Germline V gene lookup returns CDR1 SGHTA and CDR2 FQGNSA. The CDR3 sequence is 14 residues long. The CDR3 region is CASSFAASTDTQYF. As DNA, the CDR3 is TGTGCCAGCAGCTTTGCGGCTAGCACAGATACGCAGTATTTT.

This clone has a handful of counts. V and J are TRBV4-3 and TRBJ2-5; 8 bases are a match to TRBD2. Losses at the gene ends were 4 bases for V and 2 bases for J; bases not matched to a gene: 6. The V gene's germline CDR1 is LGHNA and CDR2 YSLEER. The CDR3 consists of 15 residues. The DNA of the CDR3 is TGCGCCAGCAGCCTGGCGGGGGGAATACAAGAGACCCAGTACTTC. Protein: CASSLAGGIQETQYF.

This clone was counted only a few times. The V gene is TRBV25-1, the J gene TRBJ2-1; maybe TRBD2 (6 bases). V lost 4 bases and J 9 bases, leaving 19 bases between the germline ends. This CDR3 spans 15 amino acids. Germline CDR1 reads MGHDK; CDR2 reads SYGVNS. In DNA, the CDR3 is TGTGCCAGCAGTGTAGCGGCCGACCATCTTGTTGAGCAGTTCTTC. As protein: CASSVAADHLVEQFF.

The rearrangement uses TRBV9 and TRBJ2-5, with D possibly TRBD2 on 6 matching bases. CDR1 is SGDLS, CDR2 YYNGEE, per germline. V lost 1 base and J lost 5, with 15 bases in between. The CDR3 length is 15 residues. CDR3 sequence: CASSVLARVEETQYF. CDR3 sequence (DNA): TGTGCCAGCAGCGTACTAGCGAGGGTGGAGGAGACCCAGTACTTC.

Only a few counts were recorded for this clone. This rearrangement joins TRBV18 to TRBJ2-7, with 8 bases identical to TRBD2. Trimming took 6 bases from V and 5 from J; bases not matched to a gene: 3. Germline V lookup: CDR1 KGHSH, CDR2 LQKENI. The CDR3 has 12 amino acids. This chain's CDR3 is CASSQTSDEQYF. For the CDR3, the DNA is TGTGCCAGCTCCCAGACTAGCGACGAGCAGTACTTC.

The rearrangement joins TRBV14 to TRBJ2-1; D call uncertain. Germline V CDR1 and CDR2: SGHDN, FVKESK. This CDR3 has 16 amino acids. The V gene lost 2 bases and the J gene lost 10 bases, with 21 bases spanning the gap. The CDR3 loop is CASSQPRLGGRREQFF. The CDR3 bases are TGTGCCAGCAGCCAACCCCGACTCGGTGGAAGAAGGGAGCAGTTCTTC.

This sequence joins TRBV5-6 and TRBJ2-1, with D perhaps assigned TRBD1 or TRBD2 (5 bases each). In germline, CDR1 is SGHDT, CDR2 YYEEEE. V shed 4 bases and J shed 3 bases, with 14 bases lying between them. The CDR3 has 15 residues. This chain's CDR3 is CASSPGTAFYNEQFF. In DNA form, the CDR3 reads TGTGCCAGCAGCCCCGGGACGGCGTTCTACAATGAGCAGTTCTTC. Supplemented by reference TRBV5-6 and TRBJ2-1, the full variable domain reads DAGVTQSPTHLIKTRGQQVTLRCSPKSGHDTVSWYQQALGQGPQFIFQYYEEEERQRGNFPDRFSGHQFPNYSSELNVNALLLGDSALYLCASSPGTAFYNEQFFGPGTRLTVL.

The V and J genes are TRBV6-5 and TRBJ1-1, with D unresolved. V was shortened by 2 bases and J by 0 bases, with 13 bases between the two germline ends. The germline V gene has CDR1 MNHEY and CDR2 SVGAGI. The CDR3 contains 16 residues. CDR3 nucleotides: TGTGCCAGCAGTTACGCACAAATTGGATTGAACACTGAAGCTTTCTTT. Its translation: CASSYAQIGLNTEAFF.

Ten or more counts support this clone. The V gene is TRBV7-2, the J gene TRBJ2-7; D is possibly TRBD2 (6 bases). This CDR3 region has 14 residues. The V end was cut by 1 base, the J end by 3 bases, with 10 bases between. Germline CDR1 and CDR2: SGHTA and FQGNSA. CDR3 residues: CASSLGTTYYEQYF. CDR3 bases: TGTGCCAGCAGCTTAGGGACTACTTACTACGAGCAGTACTTC.

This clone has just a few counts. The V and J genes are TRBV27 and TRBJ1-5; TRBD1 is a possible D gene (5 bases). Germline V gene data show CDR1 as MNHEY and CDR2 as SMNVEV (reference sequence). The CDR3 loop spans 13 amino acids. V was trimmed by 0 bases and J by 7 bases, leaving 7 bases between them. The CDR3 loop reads CASSLSQAQPQHF. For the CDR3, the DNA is TGTGCCAGCAGTTTATCACAGGCCCAGCCCCAGCATTTT.

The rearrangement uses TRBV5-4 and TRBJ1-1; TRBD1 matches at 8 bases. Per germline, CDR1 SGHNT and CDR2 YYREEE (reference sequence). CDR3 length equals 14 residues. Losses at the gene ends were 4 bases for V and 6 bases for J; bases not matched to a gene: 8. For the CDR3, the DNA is TGTGCCAGCAGCACCCGACAGGGGTACGCTGAAGCTTTCTTT. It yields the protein CASSTRQGYAEAFF. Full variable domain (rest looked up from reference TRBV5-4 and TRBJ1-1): ETGVTQSPTHLIKTRGQQVTLRCSSQSGHNTVSWYQQALGQGPQFIFQYYREEENGRGNFPPRFSGLQFPNYSSELNVNALELDDSALYLCASSTRQGYAEAFFGQGTRLTVV.

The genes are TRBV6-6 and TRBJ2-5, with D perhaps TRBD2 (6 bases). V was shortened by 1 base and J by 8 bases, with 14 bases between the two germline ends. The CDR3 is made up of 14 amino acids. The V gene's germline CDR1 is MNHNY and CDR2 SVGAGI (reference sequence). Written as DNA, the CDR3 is TGTGCCAGCAGTTACTACCCGGGAGTAGGAACCCAGTACTTC. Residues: CASSYYPGVGTQYF.

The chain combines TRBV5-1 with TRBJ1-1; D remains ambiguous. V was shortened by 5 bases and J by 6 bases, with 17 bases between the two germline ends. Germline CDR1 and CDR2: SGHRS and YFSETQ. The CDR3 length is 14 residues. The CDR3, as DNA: TGCGCCAGCAGGGCAGGAGAGGGAAAGGCTGAAGCTTTCTTT. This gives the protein CASRAGEGKAEAFF.

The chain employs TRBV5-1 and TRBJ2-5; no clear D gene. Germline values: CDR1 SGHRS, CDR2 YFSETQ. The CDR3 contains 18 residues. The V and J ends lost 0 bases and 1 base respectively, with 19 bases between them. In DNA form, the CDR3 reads TGCGCCAGCAGCTTGGTCCTAGGGTCTCACGAGATCCAAGAGACCCAGTACTTC. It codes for CASSLVLGSHEIQETQYF.

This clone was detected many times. This CDR3 is CASSIGWADTQYF. CDR3 DNA sequence: TGTGCCAGTAGTATTGGATGGGCAGATACGCAGTATTTT. This chain joins TRBV19 and TRBJ2-3, with D hard to call. There are 13 residues in the CDR3. Between the trimmed V and J ends, which lost 3 bases and 4 bases, there was a span of 8 bases. Germline-derived CDR1 and CDR2 are LNHDA and SQIVND (reference sequence). Filled out from reference TRBV19 and TRBJ2-3, the complete variable domain reads DGGITQSPKYLFRKEGQNVTLSCEQNLNHDAMYWYRQDPGQGLRLIYYSQIVNDFQKGDIAEGYSVSREKKESFPLTVTSAQKNPTAFYLCASSIGWADTQYFGPGTRLTVL.